The rows below give T cell receptor beta chains drawn from one sample of a study of cytomegalovirus exposure and HLA in healthy donors. Profiled with immunoSEQ multiplex PCR; TCRdb holds only in-frame clones, not every one. The table lists approximately 100,000 clones, about two thirds of them singletons. Source material: PBMCs. The source of these receptors is a female donor in good health and CMV-seronegative. Each CDR3 is given without its conserved first and last residue.

v_call	j_call	cdr3_aa
TRBV5-4	TRBJ2-7	ASSAPGAGVAYEQY
TRBV28	TRBJ1-1	ASSSDRLVFMNTEAF
TRBV29-1	TRBJ2-2	SVEDGRENTGELF
TRBV19	TRBJ2-2	ASNWASGSANTGELF
TRBV11-3	TRBJ2-3	ASSSRRGHTDTQY
TRBV7-7	TRBJ2-7	ASARDFSGNSYEQY
TRBV13	TRBJ2-5	ASSYPLAGDGTQY
TRBV27	TRBJ2-1	ASSFGEGFGFEQF
TRBV7-9	TRBJ2-1	ASSLGDRPNEQF
TRBV28	TRBJ2-2	ASSFFQGRSGELF
TRBV4-1	TRBJ1-3	ASSQDSAFRGDTIY
TRBV27	TRBJ1-4	ATGDRFNEKLF
TRBV7-2	TRBJ1-3	ATQLRKRGLANTIY
TRBV7-2	TRBJ2-2	ASSPDTAGELF
TRBV27	TRBJ2-1	ASSLLGGSGYNEQF
TRBV2	TRBJ2-7	ATLGGVNEQY
TRBV6-1	TRBJ1-4	ATQGVLNEKLF
TRBV6-5	TRBJ2-7	ASGQTSGKNEQY
TRBV19	TRBJ2-7	ASSEGAKTERY
TRBV11-2	TRBJ2-7	ASSLRDRGFYEQY
TRBV7-2	TRBJ2-7	ASSYYGNYEQY
TRBV7-9	TRBJ2-3	ASSLVPPPTGDTQY
TRBV9	TRBJ2-2	ASSVVASLSTGELF
TRBV11-1	TRBJ1-1	ASSLTGLLNTEAF
TRBV6-6	TRBJ2-1	ASSPTSGSGNEQF
TRBV30	TRBJ2-2	AWGGGPGKSGELF
TRBV15	TRBJ1-2	ATSRPPYGGYT
TRBV5-4	TRBJ2-2	ASSPGLAGGPNTGELF
TRBV7-9	TRBJ1-1	ASSLEGGGEAF
TRBV7-8	TRBJ2-1	ASSYRLEGNEQF
TRBV5-1	TRBJ1-1	ASSPGGGFTEAF
TRBV29-1	TRBJ1-1	SVLTVNRDTEAF
TRBV4-2	TRBJ1-1	ASSLTAQNTEAF
TRBV7-9	TRBJ2-1	ASGPRRQGGYNEQF
TRBV7-2	TRBJ2-7	ASSLARGSEQY
TRBV5-1	TRBJ2-3	ASSPTYSGRADTQY
TRBV6-1	TRBJ2-3	ASSALTSGSSTDTQY